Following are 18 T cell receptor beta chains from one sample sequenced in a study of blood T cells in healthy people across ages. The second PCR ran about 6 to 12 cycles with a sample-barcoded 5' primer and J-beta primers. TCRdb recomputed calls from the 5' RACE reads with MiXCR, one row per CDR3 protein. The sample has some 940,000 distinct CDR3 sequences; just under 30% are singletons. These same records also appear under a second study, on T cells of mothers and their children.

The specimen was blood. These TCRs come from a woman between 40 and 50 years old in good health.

CDR3 protein: CSARDKVTGAQPQHF. CDR3 coding DNA: TGCAGTGCTAGAGATAAGGTTACAGGAGCTCAGCCCCAGCATTTT. The gene calls are TRBV20-1 and TRBJ1-5; D is perhaps TRBD1 (5 bases). This CDR3 is built from 15 residues. V was trimmed by 0 bases and J by 6 bases, leaving 15 bases between them. The germline V gene encodes CDR1 DFQATT and CDR2 SNEGSKA (reference sequence).

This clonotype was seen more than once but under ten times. Here the CDR3 DNA reads TGCGCCAGCAGCCAAGCTAACAGGGGGCCTGGCTACACCTTC. The encoded protein is CASSQANRGPGYTF. This chain joins TRBV4-1 and TRBJ1-2; TRBD1 aligns across 9 bases. Germline V gene sequence: CDR1 MGHRA, CDR2 YSYEKL. The V gene end was trimmed by 1 base and the J gene end by 7 bases; junction bases not matched to a gene: 4. This CDR3 region has 14 residues.

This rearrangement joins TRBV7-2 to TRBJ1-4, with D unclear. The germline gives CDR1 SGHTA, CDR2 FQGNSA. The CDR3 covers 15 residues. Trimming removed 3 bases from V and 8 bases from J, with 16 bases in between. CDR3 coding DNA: TGTGCCAGCAGCTTTACTACCCAGACGGGGGAAAAACTGTTTTTT. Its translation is CASSFTTQTGEKLFF.

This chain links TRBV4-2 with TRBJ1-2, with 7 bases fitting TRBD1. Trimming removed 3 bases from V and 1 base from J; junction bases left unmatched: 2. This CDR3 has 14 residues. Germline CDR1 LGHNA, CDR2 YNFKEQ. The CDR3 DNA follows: TGTGCCAGCAGCCACACAGGGGTTAACTATGGCTACACCTTC. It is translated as CASSHTGVNYGYTF.

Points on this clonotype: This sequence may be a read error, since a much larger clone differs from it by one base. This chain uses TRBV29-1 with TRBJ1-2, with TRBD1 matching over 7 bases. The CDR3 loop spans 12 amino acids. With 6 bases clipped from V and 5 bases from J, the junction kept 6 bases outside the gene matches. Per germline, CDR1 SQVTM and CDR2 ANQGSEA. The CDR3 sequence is CSVSRQGYGYTF. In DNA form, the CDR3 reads TGCAGCGTCTCTAGACAGGGTTATGGCTACACCTTC. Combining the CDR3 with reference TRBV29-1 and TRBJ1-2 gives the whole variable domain SAVISQKPSRDICQRGTSLTIQCQVDSQVTMMFWYRQQPGQSLTLIATANQGSEATYESGFVIDKFPISRPNLTFSTLTVSNMSPEDSSIYLCSVSRQGYGYTFGSGTRLTVV.

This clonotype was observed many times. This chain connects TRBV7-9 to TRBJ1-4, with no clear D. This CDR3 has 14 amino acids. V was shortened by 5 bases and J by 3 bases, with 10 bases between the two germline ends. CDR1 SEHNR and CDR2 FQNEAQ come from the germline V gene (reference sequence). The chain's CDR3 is CASSPGRANEKLFF. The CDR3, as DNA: TGTGCCAGCAGCCCCGGGAGGGCTAATGAAAAACTGTTTTTT.

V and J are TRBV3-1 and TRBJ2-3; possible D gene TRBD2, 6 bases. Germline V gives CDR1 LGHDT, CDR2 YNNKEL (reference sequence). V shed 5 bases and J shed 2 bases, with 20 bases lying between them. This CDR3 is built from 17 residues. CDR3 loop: CASSSAGWLAITDTQYF. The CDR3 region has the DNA TGTGCCAGCAGCTCGGCCGGCTGGCTAGCGATCACAGATACGCAGTATTTT.

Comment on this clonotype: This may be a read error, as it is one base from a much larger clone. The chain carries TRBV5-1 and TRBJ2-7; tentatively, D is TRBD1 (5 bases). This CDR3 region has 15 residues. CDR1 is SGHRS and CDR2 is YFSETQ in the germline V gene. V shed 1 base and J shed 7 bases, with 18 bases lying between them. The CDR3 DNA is TGCGCCAGCAGCTTGTTGGGGCAGGGCGTCGAGGAGCAGTACTTC. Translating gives CASSLLGQGVEEQYF.

The CDR3 bases are TGTGCCAGCAGCTTGGGCCCGGGAACGAACTACGAGCAGTACTTC. It translates to CASSLGPGTNYEQYF. V usage is TRBV5-5 and J usage is TRBJ2-7; TRBD2 is a possible D gene (5 bases). The V end lost 0 bases, the J end lost 3 bases, and 13 bases lay between the germline ends. Germline V gene lookup returns CDR1 SGHKS and CDR2 YYEKEE (reference sequence). This CDR3 contains 15 residues.

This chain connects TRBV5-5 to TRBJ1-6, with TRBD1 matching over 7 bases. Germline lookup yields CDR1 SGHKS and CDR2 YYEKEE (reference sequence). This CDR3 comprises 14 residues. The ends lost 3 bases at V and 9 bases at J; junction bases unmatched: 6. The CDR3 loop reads CASSWAGGSSPLHF. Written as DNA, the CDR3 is TGTGCCAGCAGCTGGGCAGGGGGAAGTTCACCCCTCCACTTT.

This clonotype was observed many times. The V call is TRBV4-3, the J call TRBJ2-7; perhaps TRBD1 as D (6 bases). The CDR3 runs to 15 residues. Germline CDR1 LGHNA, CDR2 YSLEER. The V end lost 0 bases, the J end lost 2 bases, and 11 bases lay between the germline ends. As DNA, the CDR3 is TGCGCCAGCAGCCAAGAGACAGGTATCACCTACGAGCAGTACTTC. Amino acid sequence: CASSQETGITYEQYF.

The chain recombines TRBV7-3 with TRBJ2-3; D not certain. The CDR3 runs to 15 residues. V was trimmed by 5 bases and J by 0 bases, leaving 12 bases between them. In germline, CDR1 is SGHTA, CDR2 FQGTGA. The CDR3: CASSPWAASTDTQYF. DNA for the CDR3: TGTGCCAGCAGCCCTTGGGCAGCTAGCACAGATACGCAGTATTTT.

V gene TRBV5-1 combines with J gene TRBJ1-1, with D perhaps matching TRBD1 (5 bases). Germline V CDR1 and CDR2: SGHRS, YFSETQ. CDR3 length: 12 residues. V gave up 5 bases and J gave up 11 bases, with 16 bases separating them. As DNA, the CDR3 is TGCGCCAGCAGTCGACCCCTGGGGACGGCTTTCTTT. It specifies CASSRPLGTAFF. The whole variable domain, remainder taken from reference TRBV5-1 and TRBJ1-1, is KAGVTQTPRYLIKTRGQQVTLSCSPISGHRSVSWYQQTPGQGLQFLFEYFSETQRNKGNFPGRFSGRQFSNSRSEMNVSTLELGDSALYLCASSRPLGTAFFGQGTRLTVV.

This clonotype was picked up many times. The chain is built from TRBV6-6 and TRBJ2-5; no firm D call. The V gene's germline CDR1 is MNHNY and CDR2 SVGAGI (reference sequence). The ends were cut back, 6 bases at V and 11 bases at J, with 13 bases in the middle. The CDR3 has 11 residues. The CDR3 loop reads CASSPGLGQYF. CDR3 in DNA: TGTGCCAGCAGCCCAGGATTGGGGCAGTACTTC.

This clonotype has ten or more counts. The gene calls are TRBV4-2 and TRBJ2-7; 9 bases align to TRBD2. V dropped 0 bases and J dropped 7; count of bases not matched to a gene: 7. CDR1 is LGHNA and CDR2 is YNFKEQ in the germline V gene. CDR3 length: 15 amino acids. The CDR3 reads CASSQEGVAGAEQYF. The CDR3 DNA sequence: TGTGCCAGCAGCCAAGAGGGGGTAGCGGGGGCAGAGCAGTACTTC.

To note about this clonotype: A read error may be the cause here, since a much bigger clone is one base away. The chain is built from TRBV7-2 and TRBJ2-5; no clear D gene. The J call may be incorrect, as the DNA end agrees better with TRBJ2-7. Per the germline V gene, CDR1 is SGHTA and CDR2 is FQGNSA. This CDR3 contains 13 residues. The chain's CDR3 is CACSLMRLGEQYF. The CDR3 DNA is TGTGCCTGCAGCTTAATGCGTCTTGGCGAGCAGTACTTC.

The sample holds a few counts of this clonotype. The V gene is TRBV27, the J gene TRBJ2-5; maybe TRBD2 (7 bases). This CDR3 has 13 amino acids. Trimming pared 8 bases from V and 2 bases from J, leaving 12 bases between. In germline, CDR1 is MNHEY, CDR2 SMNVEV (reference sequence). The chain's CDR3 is CASAGAVQETQYF. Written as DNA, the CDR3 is TGTGCCAGCGCGGGGGCAGTTCAAGAGACCCAGTACTTC.

DNA of the CDR3: TGTGCCAGCAGCTTTGGGACAGGGGGTACCGGGGCAGATACGCAGTATTTT. Its translation is CASSFGTGGTGADTQYF. The gene calls are TRBV5-4 and TRBJ2-3; TRBD1 matches 11 bases. CDR3 length: 17 amino acids. Germline V gives CDR1 SGHNT, CDR2 YYREEE (reference sequence). V gave up 2 bases and J gave up 4 bases; unmatched junction bases: 9.